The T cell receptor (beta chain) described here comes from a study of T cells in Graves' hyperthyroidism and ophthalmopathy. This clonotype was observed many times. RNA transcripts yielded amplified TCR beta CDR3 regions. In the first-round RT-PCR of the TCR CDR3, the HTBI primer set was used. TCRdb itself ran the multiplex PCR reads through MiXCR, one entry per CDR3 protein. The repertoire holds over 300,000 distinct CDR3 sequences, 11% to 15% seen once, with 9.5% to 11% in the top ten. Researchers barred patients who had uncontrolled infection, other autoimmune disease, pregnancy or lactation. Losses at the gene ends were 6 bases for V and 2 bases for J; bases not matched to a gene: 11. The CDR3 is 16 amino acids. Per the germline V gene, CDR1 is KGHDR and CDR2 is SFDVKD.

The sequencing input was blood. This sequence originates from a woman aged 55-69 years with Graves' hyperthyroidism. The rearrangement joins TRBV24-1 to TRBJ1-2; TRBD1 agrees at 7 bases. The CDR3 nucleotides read TGTGCCACCAGTCCGAGACCCGGGACAGTGAACTATGGCTACACCTTC. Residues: CATSPRPGTVNYGYTF.